This T cell receptor (beta chain) was captured by sequencing in a study of CD8 T cells in ankylosing spondylitis. CDR3 length equals 16 residues. The V and J ends lost 0 bases and 0 bases respectively, with 10 bases between them. Germline CDR1 reads SGHDT; CDR2 reads YYEEEE. Points from the study as a whole: Typical of ankylosing spondylitis blood, it appeared, was a TCR beta motif of under 10 highly homologous variants.

Scientists made TCR beta libraries using quantitative 5'-RACE with molecular barcodes. TCRdb re-called the 5' RACE reads through MiXCR, storing one row per CDR3 protein. The sample includes approximately 440,000 distinct CDR3 sequences, roughly 15% of them seen just once. This clonotype was observed a few times. Its antigen is still unknown. The chain joins TRBV5-6 to TRBJ2-1; no reliable D call. The sequence came from a male donor with ankylosing spondylitis. Source material: blood, either unsorted or a sorted T cell fraction (not recorded which). The CDR3, as DNA: TGTGCCAGCAGCTTGGTCCCGCAAAGCTCCTACAATGAGCAGTTCTTC. It codes for CASSLVPQSSYNEQFF.